One sample yielded the 15 T cell receptor beta chains listed below, sequenced in a study of OX40 agonist ivuxolimab in advanced cancers. Libraries were constructed by the immunoSEQ multiplex PCR assay. TCRdb provides this immuneACCESS table in a form limited to in-frame rearrangements. Some clones are lacking; in checked studies, under half of them reflect an unresolved V gene, and why the rest are absent is not known. The sample yields about 51,000 clones; about 88% were counted once. Roughly 3.5% of the sample comes from the top ten. Sequencing used CD4+ or CD8+ T cells sorted from blood, obtained in a trial of the OX40 agonist ivuxolimab. These receptors came from an adult with an advanced solid tumor such as melanoma, head and neck, liver or kidney cancer.

This chain links TRBV7-6 with TRBJ2-2, with TRBD2 as a possible D gene (5 bases). Per the germline V gene, CDR1 is SGHVS and CDR2 is FNYEAQ. Trimming removed 1 base at V and 6 bases at J, with 9 bases between. This CDR3 has 14 amino acids. The DNA for the CDR3 is TGTGCCAGCAGCTTAGTGGTGGAGGCCGGGGAGCTGTTTTTT. Translating it yields CASSLVVEAGELFF.

The J gene is TRBJ2-1, the V gene TRBV15, with no clear D. The germline V gene has CDR1 LNHNV and CDR2 YYDKDF (reference sequence). This CDR3 contains 15 residues. Trimming took 3 bases from V and 1 from J, leaving 10 bases between them. The chain's CDR3 is CATSSKGKSYNEQFF. Written as DNA, the CDR3 is TGTGCCACCAGCAGTAAAGGGAAGTCCTACAATGAGCAGTTCTTC.

V usage is TRBV5-5 and J usage is TRBJ2-5, with D unresolved. CDR1 is SGHKS and CDR2 is YYEKEE in the germline V gene (reference sequence). Trimming took off 0 bases at V and 5 bases at J, with 5 bases between the two ends. The CDR3 consists of 12 residues. CDR3 loop: CASSLEIETQYF. CDR3 nucleotide sequence: TGTGCCAGCAGCTTGGAGATTGAGACCCAGTACTTC.

The chain couples TRBV2 to TRBJ1-3; D remains unclear. V was trimmed by 3 bases and J by 4 bases, leaving 10 bases between them. CDR1 SNHLY and CDR2 FYNNEI come from the germline V gene. The CDR3 consists of 14 residues. CDR3 region: CASSDFIPGNTIYF. DNA for the CDR3: TGTGCCAGCAGTGACTTCATTCCCGGAAACACCATATATTTT.

This chain links TRBV5-6 with TRBJ1-3, with 7 positions matching TRBD1. This CDR3 is built from 16 residues. Germline CDR1 SGHDT, CDR2 YYEEEE. The ends lost 0 bases at V and 0 bases at J; junction bases unmatched: 3. In nucleotides, the CDR3 is TGTGCCAGCAGCTTGGGGACAGGCAACTCTGGAAACACCATATATTTT. This translates into CASSLGTGNSGNTIYF.

V and J are TRBV5-4 and TRBJ2-7; D is perhaps TRBD1 (6 bases). Trimming shortened V by 0 bases and J by 5 bases, and 6 bases separated the two germline ends. The CDR3 spans 12 residues. The germline V gene encodes CDR1 SGHNT and CDR2 YYREEE (reference sequence). CDR3 DNA: TGTGCCAGCAGCTTGGAGGGGGACGAGCAGTACTTC. Translation gives CASSLEGDEQYF.

This chain connects TRBV9 to TRBJ1-3, with D possibly TRBD1 on 6 matching bases. Per germline, CDR1 SGDLS and CDR2 YYNGEE. V lost 4 bases, J lost 3 bases, and 20 bases lay in between. The CDR3 contains 17 residues. As DNA, the CDR3 is TGTGCCAGCAGCCCAGGGGCCGCTCTGCTCGGTGGAAACACCATATATTTT. It specifies CASSPGAALLGGNTIYF.

The chain is built from TRBV30 and TRBJ2-1; 16 bases fit TRBD2. With V trimmed by 3 bases and J by 7 bases, 3 bases remained unmatched. CDR3 length equals 15 residues. CDR1 is GTSNPN and CDR2 is SVGIG in the germline V gene (reference sequence). The CDR3 DNA sequence: TGTGCCTGGAGCAAGGGACTAGCGGGGGGGAATGAGCAGTTCTTC. This gives the protein CAWSKGLAGGNEQFF. The whole variable domain, remainder taken from reference TRBV30 and TRBJ2-1, is SQTIHQWPATLVQPVGSPLSLECTVEGTSNPNLYWYRQAAGRGLQLLFYSVGIGQISSEVPQNLSASRPQDRQFILSSKKLLLSDSGFYLCAWSKGLAGGNEQFFGPGTRLTVL.

This clone was counted between two and nine times. The chain has TRBV5-1 and TRBJ2-1; D remains ambiguous. V lost 0 bases to trimming and J lost 2 bases, with 6 bases between them. This CDR3 is built from 14 residues. Per the germline V gene, CDR1 is SGHRS and CDR2 is YFSETQ. The CDR3 protein is CASSLEGTYNEQFF. The CDR3 bases are TGCGCCAGCAGCTTGGAGGGTACCTACAATGAGCAGTTCTTC.

The chain carries TRBV11-2 and TRBJ2-7; 10 nucleotides line up with TRBD1. The germline V gene encodes CDR1 SGHAT and CDR2 FQNNGV. This CDR3 has 14 amino acids. The V segment lost 6 bases and the J segment 2 bases; nucleotides outside the gene matches: 4. In nucleotides, the CDR3 is TGTGCCAGCAGTCGTGGACAGGGGGCCTACGAGCAGTACTTC. This sequence encodes CASSRGQGAYEQYF.

The chain couples TRBV5-1 to TRBJ2-3; TRBD2 matches 12 bases. Trimming removed 4 bases from V and 6 bases from J; junction bases left unmatched: 12. This CDR3 region has 17 residues. The germline gives CDR1 SGHRS, CDR2 YFSETQ. CDR3 DNA sequence: TGCGCCAGCAGCAGGACCGGGACTAGCGGGTCGGGGGATACGCAGTATTTT. This sequence encodes CASSRTGTSGSGDTQYF.

V is TRBV29-1 and J is TRBJ1-5; no firm D call. The CDR3 contains 14 residues. The germline V gene encodes CDR1 SQVTM and CDR2 ANQGSEA. The V end lost 5 bases, the J end lost 3 bases, and 14 bases lay between the germline ends. CDR3 loop: CSVRGGQNNQPQHF. The CDR3 nucleotides are TGCAGCGTTCGTGGTGGGCAGAACAATCAGCCCCAGCATTTT. The entire variable domain, with the rest obtained from reference TRBV29-1 and TRBJ1-5, is as follows: SAVISQKPSRDICQRGTSLTIQCQVDSQVTMMFWYRQQPGQSLTLIATANQGSEATYESGFVIDKFPISRPNLTFSTLTVSNMSPEDSSIYLCSVRGGQNNQPQHFGDGTRLSIL.

The chain couples TRBV5-4 to TRBJ2-2; tentatively, D is TRBD1 (7 bases). This CDR3 spans 15 amino acids. The V gene's germline CDR1 is SGHNT and CDR2 YYREEE (reference sequence). V lost 4 bases and J 4 bases, leaving 14 bases between the germline ends. CDR3 loop: CASSPAGQLTGELFF. The CDR3 DNA reads as TGTGCCAGCAGCCCCGCGGGACAGCTCACCGGGGAGCTGTTTTTT.

The rearrangement links TRBV18 to TRBJ2-7; D is ambiguous. The V end was cut by 2 bases, the J end by 3 bases, with 11 bases between. In germline, CDR1 is KGHSH, CDR2 LQKENI. CDR3 size: 14 residues. The CDR3 loop reads CASSPSRYNYEQYF. In DNA, the CDR3 is TGTGCCAGCTCACCATCAAGATACAACTACGAGCAGTACTTC.

This rearrangement joins TRBV6-1 to TRBJ1-4; D gene uncertain. The J call may be faulty, since TRBJ2-2 better matches the DNA end. This CDR3 has 11 amino acids. From germline, CDR1 is MNHNS and CDR2 SASEGT. CDR3 DNA sequence: TGTGCCAGCAGTGAATACCAGGAGCTGTTTTTT. Translation: CASSEYQELFF.